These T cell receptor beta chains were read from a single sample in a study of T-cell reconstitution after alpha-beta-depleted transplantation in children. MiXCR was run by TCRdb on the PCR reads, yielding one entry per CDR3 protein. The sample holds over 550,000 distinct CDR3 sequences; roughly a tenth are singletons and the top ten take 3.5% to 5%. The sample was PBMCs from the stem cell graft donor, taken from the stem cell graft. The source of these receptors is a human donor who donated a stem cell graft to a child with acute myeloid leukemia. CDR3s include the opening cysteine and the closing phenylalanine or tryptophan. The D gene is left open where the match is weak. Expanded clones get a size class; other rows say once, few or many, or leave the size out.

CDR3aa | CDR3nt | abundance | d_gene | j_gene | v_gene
CASSFKGQGTEAFF | TGTGCCAGCAGCTTCAAGGGACAGGGCACTGAAGCTTTCTTT | many | TRBD1 | TRBJ1-1 | TRBV7-9
CASSLWTSGLYEQYF | TGTGCCAGCAGCTTGTGGACTAGCGGGCTCTACGAGCAGTACTTC | - | TRBD2 | TRBJ2-7 | TRBV7-2
CSARDRRTGNLNYGYTF | TGCAGTGCTAGAGATAGACGGACAGGGAACCTTAACTATGGCTACACCTTC | few | TRBD1 | TRBJ1-2 | TRBV20-1
CATSRGNGETQYF | TGTGCCACCAGCAGAGGAAACGGAGAGACCCAGTACTTC | few | - | TRBJ2-5 | TRBV15
CSGAHSGTGELFF | TGCAGCGGAGCCCATAGCGGCACCGGGGAGCTGTTTTTT | many | - | TRBJ2-2 | TRBV29-1
CASIVETDAPGGYGYTF | TGTGCCAGCATTGTAGAGACAGACGCCCCAGGGGGCTATGGCTACACCTTC | few | TRBD1 | TRBJ1-2 | TRBV7-3
CSVPRDGRGQTQYF | TGCAGCGTACCCAGGGACGGGCGTGGGCAGACCCAGTACTTC | few | - | TRBJ2-5 | TRBV29-1
CASSVLGYEQYF | TGTGCCAGCAGCGTACTAGGATACGAGCAGTACTTC | few | - | TRBJ2-7 | TRBV2
CSVGGGGISTEAFF | TGCAGTGTGGGGGGGGGCGGGATTTCCACTGAAGCTTTCTTT | few | - | TRBJ1-1 | TRBV20-1
CASSKDRLGNEQFF | TGTGCCAGCAGTAAGGACAGGTTGGGGAATGAGCAGTTCTTC | many | TRBD1 | TRBJ2-1 | TRBV7-2
CSVDTPGGGGYTF | TGCAGCGTTGACACCCCAGGGGGCGGGGGCTACACCTTC | - | TRBD1 | TRBJ1-2 | TRBV29-1
CSAIPGPLNEQFF | TGCAGTGCTATCCCCGGGCCACTAAATGAGCAGTTCTTC | few | - | TRBJ2-1 | TRBV20-1
CASSAGTGNEQYF | TGTGCCAGCAGCGCCGGGACTGGCAACGAGCAGTACTTC | many | - | TRBJ2-7 | TRBV9
CSAPIAGGQANEQFF | TGCAGTGCTCCGATAGCGGGAGGGCAGGCCAATGAGCAGTTCTTC | many | TRBD2 | TRBJ2-1 | TRBV20-1
CASSLIRASNYGYTF | TGTGCCAGCAGCTTAATCAGGGCCTCGAACTATGGCTACACCTTC | - | - | TRBJ1-2 | TRBV7-8
CSVEGLQYQETQYF | TGCAGCGTTGAAGGTTTGCAGTACCAAGAGACCCAGTACTTC | - | - | TRBJ2-5 | TRBV29-1
CASSQDSQRKTQYF | TGTGCCAGCAGCCAGGACAGTCAGAGAAAGACCCAGTACTTC | many | - | TRBJ2-5 | TRBV3-1
CASSLVFTSGTSGSGDEQFF | TGTGCCAGCAGCTTAGTGTTCACCTCCGGGACTAGCGGGAGTGGGGATGAGCAGTTCTTC | few | TRBD2 | TRBJ2-1 | TRBV13
CSAAGQGRSETQYF | TGCAGTGCTGCGGGACAGGGGAGGAGCGAGACCCAGTACTTC | - | TRBD1 | TRBJ2-5 | TRBV20-1